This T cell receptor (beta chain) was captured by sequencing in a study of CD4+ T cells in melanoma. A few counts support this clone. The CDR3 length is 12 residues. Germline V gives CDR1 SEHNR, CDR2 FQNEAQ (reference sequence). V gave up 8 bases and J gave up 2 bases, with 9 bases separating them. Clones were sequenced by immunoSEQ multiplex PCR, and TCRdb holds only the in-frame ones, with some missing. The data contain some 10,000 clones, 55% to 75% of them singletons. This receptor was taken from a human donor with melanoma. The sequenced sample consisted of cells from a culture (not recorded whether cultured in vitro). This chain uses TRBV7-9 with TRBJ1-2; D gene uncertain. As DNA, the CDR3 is TGTGCCAGCTCGGGCGAAAACTATGGCTACACCTTC. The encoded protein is CASSGENYGYTF.